This T cell receptor (beta chain) was observed in a study of CD8+ T cells in alopecia areata. RNA was isolated and reverse transcribed to cDNA, the sequencing template. Measured with immunoSEQ multiplex PCR; TCRdb has only the in-frame clones, and not every one. The sample includes about 150,000 clones, 62% of them seen just once. This clone was counted at least ten times. The sequence came from a human donor in good health. Specimen: CD8+ T cells sorted from blood.

CDR3 sequence: CASSYSGTYNEQFF. For the CDR3, the DNA is TGTGCCAGCAGTTACTCCGGGACATACAATGAGCAGTTCTTC. V is TRBV6-6 and J is TRBJ2-1, with D tentatively TRBD1 (6 bases). Germline V gives CDR1 MNHNY, CDR2 SVGAGI (reference sequence). V lost 0 bases, J lost 4 bases, and 7 bases lay in between. The CDR3 spans 14 residues.